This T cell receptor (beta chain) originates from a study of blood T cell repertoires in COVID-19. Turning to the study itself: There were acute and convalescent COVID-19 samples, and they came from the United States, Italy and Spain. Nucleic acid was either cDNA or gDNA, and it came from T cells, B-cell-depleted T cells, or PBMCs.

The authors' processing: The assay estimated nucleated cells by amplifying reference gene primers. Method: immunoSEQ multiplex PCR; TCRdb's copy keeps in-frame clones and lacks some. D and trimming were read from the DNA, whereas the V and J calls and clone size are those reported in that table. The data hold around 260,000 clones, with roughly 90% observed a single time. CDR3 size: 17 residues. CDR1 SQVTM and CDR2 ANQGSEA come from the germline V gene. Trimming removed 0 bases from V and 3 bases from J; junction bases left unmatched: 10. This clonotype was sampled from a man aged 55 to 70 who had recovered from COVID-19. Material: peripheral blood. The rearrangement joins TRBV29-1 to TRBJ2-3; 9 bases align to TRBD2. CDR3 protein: CSVEDLGGGGRTDTQYF. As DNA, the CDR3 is TGCAGCGTTGAAGATCTTGGCGGGGGGGGAAGGACAGATACGCAGTATTTT.